Listed below are T cell receptor beta chains from one sample, sequenced in a study of spatial heterogeneity in lung cancer. One entry per CDR3 protein results from TCRdb running MiXCR on the 5' RACE reads. The data show fewer than 30,000 distinct CDR3 sequences, 7.1% seen once. Sample: lung tumor tissue, taken at surgery. These receptors all stem from a male donor with early-stage non-small cell lung cancer. Both conserved end residues are part of each CDR3. Fields, in order: CDR3 protein, CDR3 DNA, clone size, D gene, J gene, V gene. A D gene is named only where the DNA matches it firmly. Size values are once, few and many counts, or a class for expanded clones, and some rows have none.

CDR3: CSAFSGGIGNEQFF; DNA: TGCAGTGCTTTTAGCGGGGGGATCGGGAATGAGCAGTTCTTC; size: many; D: TRBD2; J: TRBJ2-1; V: TRBV20-1
CDR3: CASSTGTSGGGTDTQYF; DNA: TGTGCCAGCAGCACCGGGACTAGCGGGGGGGGTACAGATACGCAGTATTTT; size: -; D: TRBD2; J: TRBJ2-3; V: TRBV7-2
CDR3: CASSPASYNSPLHF; DNA: TGTGCCAGCAGCCCCGCCTCCTATAATTCACCCCTCCACTTT; size: many; D: -; J: TRBJ1-6; V: TRBV7-9
CDR3: CASSLTGGTDSYEQYF; DNA: TGCGCCAGCAGCTTGACGGGCGGGACAGACTCCTACGAGCAGTACTTC; size: many; D: -; J: TRBJ2-7; V: TRBV5-1
CDR3: CASRGSYNQPQHF; DNA: TGTGCCAGCAGAGGTTCATACAATCAGCCCCAGCATTTT; size: many; D: -; J: TRBJ1-5; V: TRBV27
CDR3: CASSRGRAGGGAEAFF; DNA: TGTGCCAGCAGCAGGGGGCGGGCAGGGGGAGGAGCTGAAGCTTTCTTT; size: medium-sized; D: TRBD1; J: TRBJ1-1; V: TRBV7-2
CDR3: CASSLRGETDTQYF; DNA: TGCGCCAGCAGCTTGCGCGGGGAGACGGATACGCAGTATTTT; size: many; D: -; J: TRBJ2-3; V: TRBV5-1
CDR3: CASSAYSGDTQYF; DNA: TGTGCCAGCAGCGCATACTCGGGAGATACGCAGTATTTT; size: many; D: -; J: TRBJ2-3; V: TRBV5-6
CDR3: CASSLQGEELFF; DNA: TGCGCCAGCAGCTTGCAGGGAGAGGAGCTGTTTTTT; size: few; D: -; J: TRBJ2-2; V: TRBV5-1
CDR3: CSALQVPRGYEKLFF; DNA: TGCAGTGCCTTGCAGGTCCCAAGGGGTTATGAAAAACTGTTTTTT; size: many; D: -; J: TRBJ1-4; V: TRBV20-1
CDR3: CASSVGRGFELPLHF; DNA: TGTGCCAGCAGCGTGGGACGCGGTTTCGAACTCCCCCTCCACTTT; size: medium-sized; D: -; J: TRBJ1-6; V: TRBV9
CDR3: CASSYGQGDTEAFF; DNA: TGTGCCAGCAGCTACGGACAGGGGGACACTGAAGCTTTCTTT; size: many; D: TRBD1; J: TRBJ1-1; V: TRBV3-1
CDR3: CASSRAGGVYNEQFF; DNA: TGTGCCAGCAGCCGAGCGGGGGGAGTCTACAATGAGCAGTTCTTC; size: medium-sized; D: TRBD2; J: TRBJ2-1; V: TRBV7-2
CDR3: CASSQAINQPQHF; DNA: TGCGCCAGCAGCCAAGCCATCAATCAGCCCCAGCATTTT; size: few; D: -; J: TRBJ1-5; V: TRBV4-3
CDR3: CASSLTGGETQYF; DNA: TGTGCCAGCAGTTTGACGGGAGGGGAGACCCAGTACTTC; size: many; D: TRBD2; J: TRBJ2-5; V: TRBV28
CDR3: CASSHGFIVNTEAFF; DNA: TGCGCCAGCAGCCACGGATTCATAGTGAACACTGAAGCTTTCTTT; size: few; D: -; J: TRBJ1-1; V: TRBV5-1
CDR3: CASSVVTGYSPGELFF; DNA: TGTGCCAGCAGCGTCGTCACAGGGTATTCTCCCGGGGAGCTGTTTTTT; size: few; D: -; J: TRBJ2-2; V: TRBV9
CDR3: CASTLKTGTTEQYF; DNA: TGTGCCAGCACCCTGAAGACAGGGACCACCGAGCAGTACTTC; size: medium-sized; D: TRBD1; J: TRBJ2-7; V: TRBV6-5
CDR3: CASSVDRDYEQYF; DNA: TGCGCCAGCAGCGTGGACAGGGACTACGAGCAGTACTTC; size: -; D: TRBD1; J: TRBJ2-7; V: TRBV5-1
CDR3: CASSPRQPLITGELFF; DNA: TGTGCCAGCAGTCCCAGACAGCCACTCATCACCGGGGAGCTGTTTTTT; size: many; D: -; J: TRBJ2-2; V: TRBV6-2/TRBV6-3
CDR3: CASSRGQFIEKAFF; DNA: TGTGCCAGCAGCCGAGGACAGTTTATTGAGAAAGCTTTCTTT; size: -; D: -; J: TRBJ1-1; V: TRBV7-2
CDR3: CASSQELAGNADTQYF; DNA: TGTGCCAGCAGCCAAGAACTAGCGGGGAATGCAGATACGCAGTATTTT; size: many; D: TRBD2; J: TRBJ2-3; V: TRBV4-2
CDR3: CASNKERVNEQFF; DNA: TGTGCCAGCAACAAAGAGAGGGTAAATGAGCAGTTCTTC; size: -; D: -; J: TRBJ2-1; V: TRBV2
CDR3: CASSLLGQGSSYNSPLHF; DNA: TGTGCCAGCAGCTTACTAGGACAGGGGAGCTCCTATAATTCACCCCTCCACTTT; size: few; D: TRBD1; J: TRBJ1-6; V: TRBV7-9
CDR3: CSVFSGGGEKLFF; DNA: TGCAGTGTGTTCTCAGGGGGCGGTGAAAAACTGTTTTTT; size: many; D: TRBD1; J: TRBJ1-4; V: TRBV20-1
CDR3: CATSDFTVNQPQHF; DNA: TGTGCCACCAGTGATTTCACAGTCAATCAGCCCCAGCATTTT; size: few; D: -; J: TRBJ1-5; V: TRBV24-1
CDR3: CASSGGARAYEQYF; DNA: TGTGCCAGTAGCGGGGGGGCGCGCGCCTACGAGCAGTACTTC; size: few; D: TRBD2; J: TRBJ2-7; V: TRBV19
CDR3: CASSWGRGRNQPQHF; DNA: TGTGCCAGCAGTTGGGGCAGGGGGCGGAATCAGCCCCAGCATTTT; size: -; D: TRBD1; J: TRBJ1-5; V: TRBV6-5
CDR3: CASSQIDYGYTF; DNA: TGTGCCAGCAGCCAAATCGACTATGGCTACACCTTC; size: many; D: -; J: TRBJ1-2; V: TRBV3-1
CDR3: CASAENTEAFF; DNA: TGCGCCAGCGCGGAGAACACTGAAGCTTTCTTT; size: many; D: -; J: TRBJ1-1; V: TRBV5-1
CDR3: CSATLVGSNQPQHF; DNA: TGCAGTGCTACCCTAGTGGGGAGCAATCAGCCCCAGCATTTT; size: many; D: -; J: TRBJ1-5; V: TRBV20-1
CDR3: CASSQVTGGGYTF; DNA: TGCGCCAGCAGCCAAGTGACAGGAGGAGGCTACACCTTC; size: few; D: -; J: TRBJ1-2; V: TRBV4-3
CDR3: CASSLTGGSRTDTQYF; DNA: TGTGCCAGCAGCTTGACCGGGGGAAGTCGGACAGATACGCAGTATTTT; size: many; D: -; J: TRBJ2-3; V: TRBV7-2
CDR3: CASSVPPGTDTQYF; DNA: TGTGCCAGCAGTGTACCACCAGGCACAGATACGCAGTATTTT; size: many; D: -; J: TRBJ2-3; V: TRBV28
CDR3: CASSPRTDGDQPQHF; DNA: TGCGCCAGCAGCCCGCGGACAGATGGTGATCAGCCCCAGCATTTT; size: -; D: -; J: TRBJ1-5; V: TRBV4-1
CDR3: CAWSVLGIGNTIYF; DNA: TGTGCCTGGAGTGTTTTGGGAATCGGAAACACCATATATTTT; size: -; D: -; J: TRBJ1-3; V: TRBV30